This TCR beta chain appears in the sequencing data of a study of CD8 T cells in Susac syndrome. Overall study findings and caveats: In its TCR sequencing and HLA analysis, the study acknowledged that the number of individuals was relatively small.

On this clonotype itself: No antigen is known for it.

V was clipped by 5 bases and J by 4 bases, with 11 bases between them. This CDR3 is built from 13 residues. Per germline, CDR1 LNHDA and CDR2 SQIVND (reference sequence). The multiple sclerosis control group comprised treatment-naive patients with stable or active relapsing-remitting disease. The authors reverse transcribed 0.5 to 1 ug RNA with random hexamers. TCRdb reanalysed the immunoSEQ multiplex PCR reads using MiXCR and keeps one entry per CDR3 protein. The table includes about 130,000 distinct CDR3 sequences, approximately 94% detected once. The rearrangement uses TRBV19 and TRBJ2-5; D unresolved. Source material: CD4+ T cells from PBMCs. The sequence was collected from a human donor with multiple sclerosis. This chain's CDR3 is CASSEGPGETQYF. CDR3 DNA sequence: TGTGCCAGTAGTGAAGGACCTGGAGAGACCCAGTACTTC.